Below are 12 T cell receptor beta chains sequenced from a single sample in a study of shared clonotypes between healthy human individuals. Libraries were prepared by immunoSEQ multiplex PCR; TCRdb keeps only in-frame clonotypes and omits some of them. The sample has approximately 350,000 clones; approximately 79% are singletons. Sequenced input: memory CD4+ T cells sorted from blood. Regarding subset: CD45RA-negative fraction. Receptors were obtained from a man aged 25-40 years in good health.

CDR3 nucleotides: TGTGCCATCAGAGGACAGGAGGGACCGCGAGAAGATACGCAGTATTTT. This translates into CAIRGQEGPREDTQYF. V usage is TRBV10-3 and J usage is TRBJ2-3; TRBD1 might be the D (7 bases). Trimming took 6 bases from V and 5 from J, leaving 21 bases between them. The CDR3 extends over 16 amino acids. Germline values: CDR1 ENHRY, CDR2 SYGVKD.

This clone was seen repeatedly, ten times or more. This chain connects TRBV19 to TRBJ2-7; D gene ambiguous. CDR3 length: 13 amino acids. Looked up from germline, CDR1 is LNHDA and CDR2 is SQIVND (reference sequence). The germline V and J ends were trimmed by 3 bases and 6 bases, with 12 bases remaining between them. The DNA of the CDR3 is TGTGCCAGTAGTATTGGCCTAGGTGGCGAGCAGTACTTC. This sequence encodes CASSIGLGGEQYF.

Here the CDR3 reads CATSQTGIGQPQHF. CDR3 bases: TGTGCCACCAGCCAGACAGGGATCGGTCAGCCCCAGCATTTT. The gene calls are TRBV15 and TRBJ1-5; 7 nucleotides line up with TRBD1. CDR1 is LNHNV, CDR2 YYDKDF, per germline (reference sequence). V shed 5 bases and J 6 bases; nucleotides not matched to a gene: 7. The CDR3 extends over 14 amino acids.

This clone appeared a few times. The V call is TRBV11-2, the J call TRBJ1-1; 7 bases are a match to TRBD1. After removal of 5 bases from V and 1 base from J, the junction contained 7 bases not matched to a gene. Germline V gene data show CDR1 as SGHAT and CDR2 as FQNNGV. The CDR3 is 15 residues long. CDR3 sequence reads: CASSPKTGRNTEAFF. The CDR3 DNA reads TGTGCCAGCAGCCCGAAGACAGGGAGGAACACTGAAGCTTTCTTT. Full variable domain (missing parts from reference TRBV11-2 and TRBJ1-1): EAGVAQSPRYKIIEKRQSVAFWCNPISGHATLYWYQQILGQGPKLLIQFQNNGVVDDSQLPKDRFSAERLKGVDSTLKIQPAKLEDSAVYLCASSPKTGRNTEAFFGQGTRLTVV.

The V and J genes are TRBV7-2 and TRBJ2-1, with D unclear. Germline values: CDR1 SGHTA, CDR2 FQGNSA. This CDR3 is 17 amino acids long. V was shortened by 0 bases and J by 3 bases, with 15 bases between the two germline ends. DNA for the CDR3: TGTGCCAGCAGCTTAGCGGATTGGACGCCGAGCTACAATGAGCAGTTCTTC. Its translation: CASSLADWTPSYNEQFF.

The chain links TRBV7-2 to TRBJ1-2; D is perhaps TRBD1 (6 bases). The V end lost 3 bases, the J end lost 2 bases, and 10 bases lay between the germline ends. The CDR3 consists of 14 residues. The V gene's germline CDR1 is SGHTA and CDR2 FQGNSA. Here the CDR3 reads CASSFATGNYGYTF. CDR3 nucleotide sequence: TGTGCCAGCAGCTTTGCTACAGGGAACTATGGCTACACCTTC.

This clone was observed many times. V gene TRBV5-5 combines with J gene TRBJ1-4, with D maybe TRBD1 (6 bases). The V end was cut by 2 bases, the J end by 6 bases, with 11 bases between. Looked up from germline, CDR1 is SGHKS and CDR2 is YYEKEE (reference sequence). The CDR3 loop spans 14 amino acids. The CDR3 is CASSFSRTDEKLFF. The CDR3 DNA is TGTGCCAGCAGCTTTTCACGGACAGATGAAAAACTGTTTTTT.

The J gene is TRBJ2-3, the V gene TRBV9; the match to TRBD2 covers 9 bases. J gave up 4 bases and V 0 bases, and 6 bases lay outside the gene matches. The CDR3 is made up of 16 amino acids. Germline CDR1 reads SGDLS; CDR2 reads YYNGEE. The CDR3: CASSVEPSGNSDTQYF. In DNA, the CDR3 is TGTGCCAGCAGCGTAGAGCCTAGCGGGAACTCAGATACGCAGTATTTT.

The rearrangement joins TRBV5-1 to TRBJ2-7; TRBD1 matches 7 bases. Looked up from germline, CDR1 is SGHRS and CDR2 is YFSETQ. V lost 4 bases, J lost 6 bases, and 13 bases stayed unmatched. There are 15 residues in the CDR3. The chain's CDR3 is CASSPLTGTTTEQYF. CDR3 bases: TGCGCCAGCAGCCCGCTGACAGGGACGACAACCGAGCAGTACTTC. Filled out from reference TRBV5-1 and TRBJ2-7, the complete variable domain reads KAGVTQTPRYLIKTRGQQVTLSCSPISGHRSVSWYQQTPGQGLQFLFEYFSETQRNKGNFPGRFSGRQFSNSRSEMNVSTLELGDSALYLCASSPLTGTTTEQYFGPGTRLTVT.

The rearrangement joins TRBV27 to TRBJ1-1; D remains ambiguous. Germline V gene data show CDR1 as MNHEY and CDR2 as SMNVEV (reference sequence). The CDR3 is 13 amino acids. V was pared by 8 bases and J by 4 bases, with 14 bases between. CDR3 DNA sequence: TGTGCCAGCCGCAAGGAGGGTCGCACTGAAGCTTTCTTT. Its protein product is CASRKEGRTEAFF.

V is TRBV19 and J is TRBJ2-1; 8 bases are a match to TRBD1. The junction had 9 bases not matched to a gene; V was cut back by 5 bases and J by 9 bases. The CDR3 length is 14 residues. The germline V gene encodes CDR1 LNHDA and CDR2 SQIVND (reference sequence). For the CDR3, the DNA is TGTGCCAGTAGTGTGGACAGGGTTACCATTGAGCAGTTCTTC. It specifies CASSVDRVTIEQFF.

The chain has TRBV6-5 and TRBJ1-5; the D gene is possibly TRBD1 (6 bases). Germline V lookup: CDR1 MNHEY, CDR2 SVGAGI. V lost 0 bases and J 4 bases, leaving 7 bases between the germline ends. The CDR3 spans 14 residues. CDR3 DNA: TGTGCCAGCAGTTACTCCGACAGGAATCAGCCCCAGCATTTT. The encoded protein is CASSYSDRNQPQHF.